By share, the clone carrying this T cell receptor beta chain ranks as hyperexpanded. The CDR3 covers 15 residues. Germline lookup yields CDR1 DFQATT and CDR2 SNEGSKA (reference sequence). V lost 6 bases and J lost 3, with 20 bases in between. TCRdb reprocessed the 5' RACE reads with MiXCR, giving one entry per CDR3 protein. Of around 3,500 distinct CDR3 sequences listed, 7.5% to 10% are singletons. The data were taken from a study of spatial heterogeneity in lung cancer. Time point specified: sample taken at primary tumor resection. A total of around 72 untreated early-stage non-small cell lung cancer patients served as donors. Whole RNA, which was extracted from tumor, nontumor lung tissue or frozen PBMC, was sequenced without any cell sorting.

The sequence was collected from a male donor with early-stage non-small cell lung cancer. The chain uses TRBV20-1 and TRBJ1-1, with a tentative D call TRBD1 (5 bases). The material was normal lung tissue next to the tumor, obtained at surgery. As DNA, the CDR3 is TGCAGTGCCACTGTCTTTGGGGGTGAGGACACTGAAGCTTTCTTT. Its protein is CSATVFGGEDTEAFF.